Below are 27 T cell receptor beta chains sequenced from a single sample in a study of T cell repertoires in cytomegalovirus infection. Which antigens these TCRs recognize remains unknown. MiXCR, applied by TCRdb to the reads, yields one record per CDR3 protein. The data show 35,000 to 55,000 distinct CDR3 sequences, with approximately 19% seen just once and roughly 50% held by the top ten. The sequencing used CD8+ T cells from cultured PBMCs, collected from culture after CMV antigen stimulation. These receptors were obtained from a human donor in good health (CMV status not recorded). Some clones in this sample may be carry-over from other donors' samples.

The table lists this clonotype with many counts. The chain couples TRBV5-4 to TRBJ2-1; no definite D call. Between the trimmed V and J ends, which lost 4 bases and 7 bases, there was a span of 12 bases. CDR1 SGHNT and CDR2 YYREEE come from the germline V gene (reference sequence). The CDR3 contains 13 residues. CDR3 in amino acids: CASSKDGINEQFF. CDR3 DNA sequence: TGTGCCAGCAGCAAGGACGGCATAAATGAGCAGTTCTTC.

The chain carries TRBV14 and TRBJ2-3; TRBD2 agrees at 9 bases. Germline CDR1 SGHDN, CDR2 FVKESK. CDR3 length: 16 amino acids. V trimming: 1 base; J trimming: 6 bases; junction bases outside the gene matches: 8. CDR3 bases: TGTGCCAGCAGCCAAGTAGAGGCGGGGGGGGCCGATACGCAGTATTTT. This gives the protein CASSQVEAGGADTQYF.

This clonotype occurred many times. This rearrangement joins TRBV6-5 to TRBJ2-7; possibly TRBD1 or TRBD2 for D (5 bases each). The ends were cut back, 10 bases at V and 7 bases at J, with 20 bases in the middle. The length of the CDR3 is 13 residues. The germline V gene has CDR1 MNHEY and CDR2 SVGAGI. CDR3 protein: CATRGARKGEQYF. CDR3 DNA: TGTGCCACTCGGGGAGCACGCAAGGGGGAGCAGTACTTC.

This clonotype was counted between two and nine times. V usage is TRBV12-3 or TRBV12-4 and J usage is TRBJ2-1; D is unresolved. The CDR3 is 17 residues long. The germline V and J ends were trimmed by 4 bases and 7 bases, with 23 bases remaining between them. The CDR3 coding sequence is TGTGCCAGCAGTTCTTCAAAGGTCACTGATCCGCAGAATGAGCAGTTCTTC. It translates to CASSSSKVTDPQNEQFF.

This clonotype was seen a few times. This chain connects TRBV25-1 to TRBJ1-2; perhaps TRBD1 as D (5 bases). The CDR3 has 12 residues. Trimming shortened V by 6 bases and J by 9 bases, and 14 bases separated the two germline ends. The germline V gene has CDR1 MGHDK and CDR2 SYGVNS. This CDR3 reads CASRGEKGSYTF. The CDR3 region has the DNA TGTGCCAGCAGGGGGGAGAAAGGAAGCTACACCTTC.

This clonotype appeared a few times. The chain combines TRBV30 with TRBJ2-5; D gene unclear. Germline assignment: CDR1 GTSNPN and CDR2 SVGIG (reference sequence). The germline V and J ends were trimmed by 2 bases and 5 bases, with 9 bases remaining between them. This CDR3 contains 12 residues. The CDR3 here is CAWSTSMETQYF. Here the CDR3 DNA reads TGTGCCTGGAGTACCAGCATGGAGACCCAGTACTTC.

This clonotype occurred many times. The chain uses TRBV7-6 and TRBJ1-6, with a weak D call TRBD1 (5 bases). Per germline, CDR1 SGHVS and CDR2 FNYEAQ. This CDR3 is 18 amino acids long. V shed 4 bases and J shed 0 bases, with 16 bases lying between them. This CDR3 is CASSWARGESSYNSPLHF. CDR3 bases: TGTGCCAGCAGCTGGGCAAGGGGCGAGAGCTCCTATAATTCACCCCTCCACTTT. Filled out from reference TRBV7-6 and TRBJ1-6, the complete variable domain reads GAGVSQSPRYKVTKRGQDVALRCDPISGHVSLYWYRQALGQGPEFLTYFNYEAQQDKSGLPNDRFSAERPEGSISTLTIQRTEQRDSAMYRCASSWARGESSYNSPLHFGNGTRLTVT.

Of note for this clonotype: This clone may be a read error of a much larger clone one base away. This chain links TRBV20-1 with TRBJ2-7; tentative D call: TRBD2 (6 bases). This CDR3 is 15 amino acids long. V was shortened by 0 bases and J by 2 bases, with 14 bases between the two germline ends. Germline values: CDR1 DFQATT, CDR2 SNEGSKA (reference sequence). CDR3 loop: CSARDPRGSTYEQYF. The CDR3 bases are TGCAGTGCTAGAGATCCGCGGGGAAGCACCTACGAGCAGTACTTC.

This clonotype occurred many times. The chain employs TRBV14 and TRBJ2-1, with 10 bases fitting TRBD2. This CDR3 is 14 amino acids long. The germline V gene has CDR1 SGHDN and CDR2 FVKESK. Unmatched junction bases numbered 7, after V lost 7 bases and J lost 7 bases. The CDR3 here is CASNIAGGKNEQFF. The CDR3, as DNA: TGTGCCAGCAACATAGCGGGGGGCAAAAATGAGCAGTTCTTC.

V and J are TRBV20-1 and TRBJ2-4, with D perhaps TRBD2 (6 bases). The V end lost 6 bases, the J end lost 0 bases, and 12 bases lay between the germline ends. The CDR3 runs to 14 residues. Germline loops: CDR1 DFQATT, CDR2 SNEGSKA (reference sequence). The CDR3 DNA is TGCAGTGCCGATTGGGGGGTAGCCAAAAACATTCAGTACTTC. This translates into CSADWGVAKNIQYF.

This clonotype was counted ten times or more. CDR3 region: CASRRGGSYNEQFF. The CDR3 nucleotides read TGTGCCAGTAGAAGGGGGGGCTCCTACAATGAGCAGTTCTTC. The chain couples TRBV19 to TRBJ2-1, with a tentative D call TRBD2 (7 bases). The V end was cut by 6 bases, the J end by 0 bases, with 9 bases between. Per germline, CDR1 LNHDA and CDR2 SQIVND (reference sequence). The CDR3 loop spans 14 amino acids.

In its sample, this clonotype was seen a few times. The V gene is TRBV12-3 or TRBV12-4, the J gene TRBJ2-2, with 11 bases matching TRBD2. The CDR3 covers 17 residues. V trimming: 7 bases; J trimming: 4 bases; junction bases outside the gene matches: 11. The CDR3 is CASTNRLAGPLTGELFF. The CDR3 DNA sequence: TGTGCCAGCACGAACAGACTAGCGGGGCCTCTCACCGGGGAGCTGTTTTTT.

The V call is TRBV27, the J call TRBJ1-4, with D uncertain. The ends were cut back, 6 bases at V and 6 bases at J, with 14 bases in the middle. The CDR3 consists of 14 residues. Per germline, CDR1 MNHEY and CDR2 SMNVEV (reference sequence). The DNA of the CDR3 is TGTGCCAGCAGCCCTACCGGGCTTCATGAAAAACTGTTTTTT. This codes for CASSPTGLHEKLFF.

Worth noting for this clonotype: At one end the junction does not follow the germline gene, possibly because of a read error. V is TRBV4-1 and J is TRBJ1-4; D is ambiguous. Germline values: CDR1 MGHRA, CDR2 YSYEKL. The CDR3 sequence is 14 residues long. CDR3 nucleotides: TGTGCCAGCAGCCAAGCGCGGGGAGATGAAAAACTGTTTTTT. This sequence encodes CASSQARGDEKLFF.

This clonotype was found many times. The chain couples TRBV7-2 to TRBJ2-3; 7 nucleotides align to TRBD2. The germline V gene encodes CDR1 SGHTA and CDR2 FQGNSA. V gave up 5 bases and J gave up 11 bases; unmatched junction bases: 10. There are 13 residues in the CDR3. Here the CDR3 DNA reads TGTGCCAGCAGCAAGAGGGAGCAGCGGGGGCAGTATTTT. This gives the protein CASSKREQRGQYF.

The chain carries TRBV6-1 and TRBJ1-5, with D possibly being TRBD1 (6 bases). Germline CDR1 and CDR2: MNHNS and SASEGT. Trimming took 5 bases from V and 1 from J, leaving 12 bases between them. The CDR3 is 15 amino acids. CDR3 region: CASSPRDISNQPQHF. DNA of the CDR3: TGTGCCAGCAGTCCTCGGGACATAAGCAATCAGCCCCAGCATTTT.

This clonotype was detected only a few times. V usage is TRBV5-6 and J usage is TRBJ2-3; D may correspond to TRBD1 or TRBD2 (5 bases each). The germline V and J ends were trimmed by 2 bases and 8 bases, with 15 bases remaining between them. There are 14 residues in the CDR3. Germline CDR1 and CDR2: SGHDT and YYEEEE. The CDR3, as DNA: TGTGCCAGCAGCTTAGGGACGGATCCAGTTACGCAGTATTTT. It encodes CASSLGTDPVTQYF.

This clonotype was seen many times. The chain uses TRBV11-3 and TRBJ1-1, with D possibly being TRBD1 (6 bases). CDR1 and CDR2 from the germline V gene are SGHNT and YENEEA. Deletions cut 6 bases from V and 6 bases from J, with 20 bases between. CDR3 length: 15 residues. In nucleotides, the CDR3 is TGTGCCAGCAGTCCCCCGAGAGGGGGGCTCGCTGAAGCTTTCTTT. Encoded protein: CASSPPRGGLAEAFF.

The chain combines TRBV4-1 with TRBJ1-1, with 8 bases fitting TRBD1. CDR1 MGHRA and CDR2 YSYEKL come from the germline V gene. CDR3 length: 16 amino acids. After removal of 3 bases from V and 0 bases from J, the junction contained 6 bases not matched to a gene. In nucleotides, the CDR3 is TGCGCCAGCAGCCACCTAGACAGGGGAATGAACACTGAAGCTTTCTTT. It is translated as CASSHLDRGMNTEAFF.

This clonotype came up many times. V usage is TRBV7-8 and J usage is TRBJ1-1; D uncertain. V was pared by 7 bases and J by 1 base, with 16 bases between. Germline CDR1 SGHVS, CDR2 FQNEAQ. CDR3 size: 15 residues. The CDR3: CASIPSGEWNTEAFF. The CDR3 nucleotides are TGTGCCAGCATCCCCTCCGGGGAATGGAACACTGAAGCTTTCTTT.

This clonotype was recorded at least ten times. The chain carries TRBV19 and TRBJ2-5; TRBD2 agrees at 8 bases. The CDR3 runs to 15 residues. With V trimmed by 7 bases and J by 2 bases, 9 bases remained unmatched. Germline V gene lookup returns CDR1 LNHDA and CDR2 SQIVND (reference sequence). CDR3 residues: CASKPPGGVQETQYF. The DNA of the CDR3 is TGTGCCAGTAAGCCGCCCGGGGGGGTACAAGAGACCCAGTACTTC.

This clonotype has only a few counts. The chain joins TRBV9 to TRBJ2-5, with 10 bases matching TRBD2. Trimming removed 3 bases from V and 2 bases from J; junction bases left unmatched: 4. Germline-derived CDR1 and CDR2 are SGDLS and YYNGEE. This CDR3 spans 15 amino acids. CDR3 nucleotide sequence: TGTGCCAGCAGCGGAGCGGGGGGGGTGCAAGAGACCCAGTACTTC. Translated, it gives CASSGAGGVQETQYF.

The V call is TRBV9, the J call TRBJ2-1; D not resolved. V was clipped by 2 bases and J by 10 bases, with 22 bases between them. Germline V gene data show CDR1 as SGDLS and CDR2 as YYNGEE. The CDR3 is made up of 16 amino acids. The CDR3, as DNA: TGTGCCAGCAGCGTCAATTGGGTTGTAGGTCTAAGAGAGCAGTTCTTC. It specifies CASSVNWVVGLREQFF.

This clonotype was detected ten times or more. V usage is TRBV7-2 and J usage is TRBJ2-7; 9 bases map to TRBD1. The CDR3 sequence is 14 residues long. Germline V gene lookup returns CDR1 SGHTA and CDR2 FQGNSA. V was pared by 5 bases and J by 3 bases, with 5 bases of the junction left unmatched. The CDR3, as DNA: TGTGCCAGCAGCCTAGGACAGGGGTACTACGAGCAGTACTTC. Translating it yields CASSLGQGYYEQYF.

The table lists this clonotype with many counts. The chain links TRBV6-5 to TRBJ1-6, with D unclear. Trimming pared 0 bases from V and 0 bases from J, leaving 9 bases between. The CDR3 runs to 17 residues. CDR1 is MNHEY and CDR2 is SVGAGI in the germline V gene. Here the CDR3 DNA reads TGTGCCAGCAGTTACTCGGCCATAAGCTCCTATAATTCACCCCTCCACTTT. It yields the protein CASSYSAISSYNSPLHF.

This clonotype appeared a few times. CDR3 amino acids: CASSWSGTEAFF. The CDR3 bases are TGTGCCAGCAGTTGGTCGGGCACTGAAGCTTTCTTT. The rearrangement uses TRBV12-3 or TRBV12-4 and TRBJ1-1; D not certain. The CDR3 is 12 amino acids. V lost 4 bases, J lost 4 bases, and 7 bases lay in between.

The rearrangement links TRBV20-1 to TRBJ1-2; D not certain. V lost 0 bases and J lost 3, with 17 bases in between. CDR3 length: 16 amino acids. Germline V gene data show CDR1 as DFQATT and CDR2 as SNEGSKA (reference sequence). DNA for the CDR3: TGCAGTGCTAGAGATCAAGGGTATAACGCTGACTATGGCTACACCTTC. This gives the protein CSARDQGYNADYGYTF.